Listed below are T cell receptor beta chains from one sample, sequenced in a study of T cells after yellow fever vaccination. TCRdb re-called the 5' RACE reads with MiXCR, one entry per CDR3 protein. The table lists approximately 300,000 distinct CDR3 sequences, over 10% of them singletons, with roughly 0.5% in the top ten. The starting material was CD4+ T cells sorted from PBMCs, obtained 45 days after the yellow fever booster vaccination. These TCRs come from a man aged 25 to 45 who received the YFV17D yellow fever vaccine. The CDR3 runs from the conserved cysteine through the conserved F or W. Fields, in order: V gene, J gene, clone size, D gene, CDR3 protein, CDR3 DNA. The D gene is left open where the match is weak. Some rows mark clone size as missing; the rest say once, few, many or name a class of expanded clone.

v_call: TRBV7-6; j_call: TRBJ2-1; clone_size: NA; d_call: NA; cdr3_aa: CASSLAGRTFPSGEQFF; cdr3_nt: TGTGCCAGCAGCTTAGCAGGGAGGACCTTCCCGAGTGGTGAGCAGTTCTTC
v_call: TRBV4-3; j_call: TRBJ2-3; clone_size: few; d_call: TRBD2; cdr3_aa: CASSQDSGTSGFTDTQYF; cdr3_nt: TGCGCCAGCAGCCAAGACTCCGGGACTAGCGGTTTCACAGATACGCAGTATTTT
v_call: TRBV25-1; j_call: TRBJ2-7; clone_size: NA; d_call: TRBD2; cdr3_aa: CASSYSGRSAYEQYF; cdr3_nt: TGTGCCAGCAGTTATAGCGGGAGGTCCGCCTACGAGCAGTACTTC
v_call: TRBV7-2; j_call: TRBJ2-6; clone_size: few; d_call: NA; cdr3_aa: CASSLAVGAGANVLTF; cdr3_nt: TGTGCCAGCAGCTTAGCGGTCGGGGCTGGGGCCAACGTCCTGACTTTC
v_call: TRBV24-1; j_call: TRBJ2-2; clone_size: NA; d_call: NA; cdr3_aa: CATSDETTTGELFF; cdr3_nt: TGTGCCACCAGTGATGAGACTACCACCGGGGAGCTGTTTTTT
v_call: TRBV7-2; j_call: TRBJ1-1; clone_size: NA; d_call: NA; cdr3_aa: CASSFQGEAFF; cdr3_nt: TGTGCCAGCAGCTTTCAGGGGGAAGCTTTCTTT
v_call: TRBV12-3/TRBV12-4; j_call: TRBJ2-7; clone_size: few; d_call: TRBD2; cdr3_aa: CASSLGLAGVRYEQYF; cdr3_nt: TGTGCCAGCAGTTTGGGTCTAGCGGGAGTAAGGTACGAGCAGTACTTC
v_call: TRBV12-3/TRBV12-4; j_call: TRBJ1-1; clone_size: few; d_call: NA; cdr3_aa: CASRPRSNTEAFF; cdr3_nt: TGTGCCAGCAGACCCAGGTCGAACACTGAAGCTTTCTTT
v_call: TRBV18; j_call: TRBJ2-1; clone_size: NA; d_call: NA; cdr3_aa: CASSPRMGRDPNGQFF; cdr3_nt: TGTGCCAGCTCACCAAGGATGGGCAGGGACCCCAATGGGCAGTTCTTC
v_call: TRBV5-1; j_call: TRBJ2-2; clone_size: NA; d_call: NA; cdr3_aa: CASSPGTLANTGELFF; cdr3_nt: TGCGCCAGCAGCCCTGGGACTCTGGCGAACACCGGGGAGCTGTTTTTT
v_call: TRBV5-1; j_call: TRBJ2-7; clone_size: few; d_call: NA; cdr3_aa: CASSFSGHNYEQYF; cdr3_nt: TGCGCCAGCAGCTTTTCCGGACATAACTACGAGCAGTACTTC
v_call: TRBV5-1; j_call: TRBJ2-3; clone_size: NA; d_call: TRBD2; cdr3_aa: CASRLGGTGSDTQYF; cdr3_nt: TGCGCCAGCCGACTGGGGGGGACGGGGTCAGATACGCAGTATTTT
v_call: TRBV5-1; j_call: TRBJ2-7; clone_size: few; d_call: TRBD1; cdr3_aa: CASSGTGDYEQYF; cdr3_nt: TGCGCCAGCTCCGGGACAGGGGACTACGAGCAGTACTTC
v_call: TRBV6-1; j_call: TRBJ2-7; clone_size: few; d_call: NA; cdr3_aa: CAVEAGSYEQYF; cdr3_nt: TGTGCCGTGGAAGCCGGTTCCTACGAGCAGTACTTC
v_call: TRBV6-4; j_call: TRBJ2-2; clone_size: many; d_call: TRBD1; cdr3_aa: CASSVLGGANTGELFF; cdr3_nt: TGTGCCAGCAGTGTTTTAGGGGGCGCGAACACCGGGGAGCTGTTTTTT
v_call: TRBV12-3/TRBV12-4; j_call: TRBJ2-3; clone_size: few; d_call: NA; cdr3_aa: CASSRWDGPTDTQYF; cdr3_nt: TGTGCCAGCAGTCGTTGGGACGGACCCACAGATACGCAGTATTTT
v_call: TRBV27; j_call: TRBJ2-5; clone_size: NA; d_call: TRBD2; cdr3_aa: CASSFGLAGTVTQYF; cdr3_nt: TGTGCCAGCAGCTTTGGGCTAGCGGGAACGGTGACCCAGTACTTC
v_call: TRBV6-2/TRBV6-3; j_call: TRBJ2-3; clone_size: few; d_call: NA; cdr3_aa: CASSIGGDTQYF; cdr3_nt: TGTGCCAGCAGTATCGGGGGAGATACGCAGTATTTT
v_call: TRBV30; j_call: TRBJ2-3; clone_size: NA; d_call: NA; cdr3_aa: CAWSVSQDTQYF; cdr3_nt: TGTGCCTGGAGTGTCTCGCAGGATACGCAGTATTTT
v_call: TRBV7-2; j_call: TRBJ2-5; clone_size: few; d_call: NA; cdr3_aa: CASSLAVAQTQYF; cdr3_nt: TGTGCCAGCAGCTTAGCGGTAGCCCAGACCCAGTACTTC
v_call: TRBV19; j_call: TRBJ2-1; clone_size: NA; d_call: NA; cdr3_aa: CASSMRLADEQFF; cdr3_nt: TGTGCCAGTAGTATGAGGCTAGCTGATGAGCAGTTCTTC
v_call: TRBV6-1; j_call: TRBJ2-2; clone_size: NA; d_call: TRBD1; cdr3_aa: CASRRQGDTGELFF; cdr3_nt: TGTGCCAGCAGGAGACAGGGAGACACCGGGGAGCTGTTTTTT
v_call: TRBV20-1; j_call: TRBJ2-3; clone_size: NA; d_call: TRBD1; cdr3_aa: CSATVGGRGTDTQYF; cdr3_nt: TGCAGTGCTACCGTAGGGGGCCGGGGCACAGATACGCAGTATTTT
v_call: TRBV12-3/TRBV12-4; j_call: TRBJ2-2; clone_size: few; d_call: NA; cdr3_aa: CASSLDGQANGELFF; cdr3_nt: TGTGCCAGCAGTTTGGATGGGCAGGCGAACGGGGAGCTGTTTTTT
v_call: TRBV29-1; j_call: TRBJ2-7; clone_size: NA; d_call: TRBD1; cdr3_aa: CSVRGHYEQYF; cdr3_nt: TGCAGCGTTAGGGGGCATTACGAGCAGTACTTC
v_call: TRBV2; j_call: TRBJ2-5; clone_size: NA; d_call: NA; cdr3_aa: CASSEDGGWETQYF; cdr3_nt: TGTGCCAGCAGTGAAGATGGAGGATGGGAGACCCAGTACTTC